The 22 T cell receptor beta chains presented below share a single source sample, sequenced in a study of shared clonotypes between healthy human individuals (dated by TCRdb to 2019 to 2021). The library was prepared using the immunoSEQ multiplex PCR assay. The clones in this table, taken by TCRdb from immuneACCESS, are in-frame only. Not every clone is retained; where verified, under half of the shortfall comes from an unresolved V gene, and the cause of the rest is unknown. The sample includes about 2.1 million clones, with roughly 91% observed a single time. Of the sample, approximately 1.7% falls within the top ten clones. CD8 naive samples were CD45RO-negative cells positively selected for CCR7, giving a CD45RA+CCR7+ population that excluded TemRA cells. The sequenced sample consisted of naive CD8+ T cells from PBMCs. The intended sense of this specimen's cell subset or site label: CD45RA+CCR7+. These receptors came from a man between 18 and 35 years old in good health. Some clones in this sample may be carry-over from other donors' samples.

The chain joins TRBV28 to TRBJ2-2; TRBD1 might be the D (5 bases). V was trimmed by 6 bases and J by 1 base, leaving 12 bases between them. Per germline, CDR1 MDHEN and CDR2 SYDVKM. The CDR3 spans 15 residues. CDR3 amino acids: CASSPTTENTGELFF. In DNA form, the CDR3 reads TGTGCCAGCAGCCCCACGACAGAGAACACCGGGGAGCTGTTTTTT.

The chain combines TRBV28 with TRBJ1-2; no definite D call. Per germline, CDR1 MDHEN and CDR2 SYDVKM. Trimming shortened V by 8 bases and J by 5 bases, and 12 bases separated the two germline ends. The length of the CDR3 is 12 residues. CDR3 DNA sequence: TGTGCCAGCCAAGGTTCGAGTTATGGCTACACCTTC. Protein sequence: CASQGSSYGYTF.

In DNA form, the CDR3 reads TGCGCCAGCAGCATTCCCGGAGGGGTGAACACTGAAGCTTTCTTT. Translated: CASSIPGGVNTEAFF. The genes are TRBV4-1 and TRBJ1-1, with TRBD1 as a possible D gene (5 bases). V was pared by 5 bases and J by 0 bases, with 13 bases between. Germline CDR1 MGHRA, CDR2 YSYEKL. The CDR3 has 15 residues.

The chain employs TRBV5-8 and TRBJ2-7; 10 bases line up with TRBD2. CDR3 length equals 14 residues. The trim removed 5 bases at V and 6 bases at J, leaving 8 bases unmatched. Per germline, CDR1 SGHTS and CDR2 YDEGEE. CDR3 amino acids: CASRGPSGSPEQYF. CDR3 nucleotide sequence: TGTGCCAGCAGAGGACCTAGCGGGAGTCCCGAGCAGTACTTC.

This clone showed up just once. The genes are TRBV10-1 and TRBJ2-3, with 10 bases fitting TRBD2. Germline V gives CDR1 WNHNN, CDR2 SYGVQD (reference sequence). J lost 4 bases, V lost 3 bases, and 4 bases had no gene match. The CDR3 runs 15 residues. CDR3 loop: CASSDPAGGPDTQYF. The CDR3, as DNA: TGCGCCAGCAGTGACCCAGCGGGAGGGCCAGATACGCAGTATTTT.

This chain connects TRBV5-6 to TRBJ2-3; the D is unclear. Per the germline V gene, CDR1 is SGHDT and CDR2 is YYEEEE. Trimming removed 0 bases at V and 2 bases at J, with 7 bases between. The CDR3 has 14 amino acids. The CDR3 loop reads CASSLGPLTDTQYF. DNA of the CDR3: TGTGCCAGCAGCTTGGGTCCTCTCACAGATACGCAGTATTTT.

This CDR3 reads CASSLGTGSLGETQYF. The CDR3 coding sequence is TGTGCCAGCAGCTTGGGAACGGGCTCCCTAGGGGAGACCCAGTACTTC. The chain employs TRBV5-6 and TRBJ2-5; D ambiguous. Germline V gives CDR1 SGHDT, CDR2 YYEEEE. This CDR3 is 16 amino acids long. V was pared by 0 bases and J by 5 bases, with 17 bases between.

The chain combines TRBV28 with TRBJ1-4, with D maybe TRBD1 (5 bases). This CDR3 has 15 residues. Germline V lookup: CDR1 MDHEN, CDR2 SYDVKM. The V and J ends lost 6 bases and 3 bases respectively, with 14 bases between them. CDR3 DNA sequence: TGTGCCAGCAGAGATCAGGGTGCAGCTAATGAAAAACTGTTTTTT. Protein: CASRDQGAANEKLFF. The whole variable domain, remainder taken from reference TRBV28 and TRBJ1-4, is DVKVTQSSRYLVKRTGEKVFLECVQDMDHENMFWYRQDPGLGLRLIYFSYDVKMKEKGDIPEGYSVSREKKERFSLILESASTNQTSMYLCASRDQGAANEKLFFGSGTQLSVL.

This rearrangement joins TRBV7-6 to TRBJ2-6; possibly TRBD2 for D (5 bases). The CDR3 is 15 amino acids. The germline V and J ends were trimmed by 2 bases and 10 bases, with 15 bases remaining between them. Germline values: CDR1 SGHVS, CDR2 FNYEAQ. The CDR3 loop is CASSLISGKVNVLTF. The DNA for the CDR3 is TGTGCCAGCAGCTTAATATCGGGGAAAGTGAACGTCCTGACTTTC.

The rearrangement joins TRBV5-1 to TRBJ2-3; D is undetermined. V lost 6 bases to trimming and J lost 2 bases, with 13 bases between them. From germline, CDR1 is SGHRS and CDR2 YFSETQ. The CDR3 has 14 amino acids. The CDR3 bases are TGCGCCAGCAAATGGACGGGTTACACAGATACGCAGTATTTT. The encoded protein is CASKWTGYTDTQYF.

The rearrangement joins TRBV5-4 to TRBJ2-7; 9 bases match TRBD1. Germline values: CDR1 SGHNT, CDR2 YYREEE (reference sequence). V shed 2 bases, J shed 5 bases, and the junction held 8 bases outside the gene matches. This CDR3 has 15 amino acids. The CDR3 protein is CASSLRGQGMHEQYF. DNA for the CDR3: TGTGCCAGCAGCTTAAGAGGACAGGGGATGCACGAGCAGTACTTC.

As for this clone: This CDR3 is also generated by other DNA sequences in the sample. The V and J genes are TRBV7-6 and TRBJ2-7, with TRBD1 identical over 9 bases. The CDR3 totals 14 residues. With V trimmed by 3 bases and J by 4 bases, 4 bases remained unmatched. The V gene's germline CDR1 is SGHVS and CDR2 FNYEAQ. CDR3 protein: CASSLGTGLYEQYF. In DNA, the CDR3 is TGTGCCAGCAGCTTGGGGACAGGGTTGTACGAGCAGTACTTC.

The chain carries TRBV7-3 and TRBJ2-1; 8 positions match TRBD2. The CDR3 has 14 residues. The germline gives CDR1 SGHTA, CDR2 FQGTGA. V was clipped by 1 base and J by 7 bases; unmatched bases: 3. The CDR3 bases are TGTGCCAGCAGCTTAAGCGGGAGGCCGAATGAGCAGTTCTTC. Translated, it gives CASSLSGRPNEQFF.

The J gene is TRBJ2-7, the V gene TRBV19; TRBD2 matches 9 bases. The V segment lost 6 bases and the J segment 4 bases; nucleotides outside the gene matches: 4. Per the germline V gene, CDR1 is LNHDA and CDR2 is SQIVND (reference sequence). The CDR3 is made up of 13 amino acids. The CDR3 loop reads CASSSGLAYEQYF. Here the CDR3 DNA reads TGTGCCAGTAGCTCGGGACTAGCATACGAGCAGTACTTC.

The V call is TRBV6-6, the J call TRBJ2-7; a possible D gene is TRBD1 (5 bases). The ends were cut back, 1 base at V and 3 bases at J, with 13 bases in the middle. Germline V lookup: CDR1 MNHNY, CDR2 SVGAGI (reference sequence). This CDR3 is 15 amino acids long. CDR3 DNA: TGTGCCAGCAGTTACTGGGGCGAAAAGAACTACGAGCAGTACTTC. It is translated as CASSYWGEKNYEQYF.

V gene TRBV6-5 combines with J gene TRBJ2-1, with 8 bases that match TRBD1. This CDR3 spans 13 amino acids. Germline V gives CDR1 MNHEY, CDR2 SVGAGI. Trimming removed 8 bases from V and 4 bases from J; junction bases left unmatched: 4. DNA for the CDR3: TGTGCCAGCGGACAGGGAAGGTACAATGAGCAGTTCTTC. It is translated as CASGQGRYNEQFF.

This clone was picked up one time. The chain is built from TRBV4-1 and TRBJ2-1; D unresolved. The CDR3 is made up of 12 amino acids. CDR1 is MGHRA, CDR2 YSYEKL, per germline. Trimming pared 0 bases from V and 10 bases from J, leaving 7 bases between. CDR3 nucleotide sequence: TGCGCCAGCAGCCAAGACCACCCCGAGCAGTTCTTC. It translates to CASSQDHPEQFF.

The chain joins TRBV9 to TRBJ2-5; 8 nucleotides align to TRBD2. The CDR3 runs 15 residues. Germline loops: CDR1 SGDLS, CDR2 YYNGEE. V shed 1 base, J shed 3 bases, and the junction held 5 bases outside the gene matches. In nucleotides, the CDR3 is TGTGCCAGCAGCGTATTTAGCGGGATGGAAGAGACCCAGTACTTC. Amino acids: CASSVFSGMEETQYF.

This sequence joins TRBV4-1 and TRBJ2-5; TRBD2 agrees at 12 bases. The DNA end is a closer match to TRBJ2-7, so the J assignment may be wrong. The CDR3 runs to 17 residues. The germline CDR1 and CDR2 sequences are MGHRA and YSYEKL. The CDR3 region is CASSPRASGRESYEQYF. DNA for the CDR3: TGCGCCAGCAGCCCAAGGGCTAGCGGGAGGGAATCCTACGAGCAGTACTTC.

The chain couples TRBV6-1 to TRBJ2-2; D might be TRBD2 (5 bases). V dropped 1 base and J dropped 1 base, with 16 bases sitting between them. The germline V gene has CDR1 MNHNS and CDR2 SASEGT. This CDR3 comprises 18 residues. CDR3 residues: CASSEVGILPMNTGELFF. The CDR3 DNA is TGTGCCAGCAGTGAAGTCGGGATACTTCCTATGAACACCGGGGAGCTGTTTTTT.

This chain links TRBV9 with TRBJ1-1; D gene ambiguous. V lost 3 bases to trimming and J lost 5 bases, with 8 bases between them. The CDR3 covers 12 residues. Germline-derived CDR1 and CDR2 are SGDLS and YYNGEE. The CDR3 region is CASSAVGTEAFF. The CDR3 nucleotides read TGTGCCAGCAGCGCGGTAGGGACTGAAGCTTTCTTT.

This sequence joins TRBV18 and TRBJ2-2; D perhaps matches TRBD1 (6 bases). The germline V gene has CDR1 KGHSH and CDR2 LQKENI. CDR3 length: 16 residues. Trimming pared 3 bases from V and 5 bases from J, leaving 16 bases between. The CDR3 loop is CASSPKDSWLTGELFF. CDR3 nucleotide sequence: TGTGCCAGCTCACCTAAGGACAGTTGGTTAACCGGGGAGCTGTTTTTT.